Below are 31 T cell receptor beta chains sequenced from a single sample in a study of blood T cell repertoires in COVID-19. The table came from immunoSEQ multiplex PCR; TCRdb's copy has only in-frame clones and leaves some out. Here the sample spans 400,000 to 550,000 clones, roughly nine tenths being singletons. Specimen: PBMCs or T cells enriched from blood (not recorded which). These receptor sequences come from a woman younger than 35 with acute COVID-19.

The V call is TRBV27, the J call TRBJ2-7; D gene ambiguous. V lost 3 bases and J 1 base, leaving 7 bases between the germline ends. The CDR3 runs 13 residues. CDR1 is MNHEY and CDR2 is SMNVEV in the germline V gene (reference sequence). CDR3 in DNA: TGTGCCAGCAGTTTTAGTAGTTCCTACGAGCAGTACTTC. Translation gives CASSFSSSYEQYF.

This chain connects TRBV19 to TRBJ2-7, with D possibly being TRBD1 (6 bases). Trimming shortened V by 5 bases and J by 2 bases, and 10 bases separated the two germline ends. Germline assignment: CDR1 LNHDA and CDR2 SQIVND (reference sequence). The CDR3 runs 13 residues. The CDR3: CASSETGAYEQYF. CDR3 sequence (DNA): TGTGCCAGTAGTGAGACAGGAGCCTACGAGCAGTACTTC.

Here the CDR3 reads CASSLGGARKTEAFF. The CDR3 nucleotides read TGTGCCAGCAGTCTTGGGGGGGCGCGGAAAACTGAAGCTTTCTTT. The chain combines TRBV28 with TRBJ1-1, with a tentative D call TRBD1 (6 bases). CDR3 size: 15 residues. In germline, CDR1 is MDHEN, CDR2 SYDVKM. V gave up 5 bases and J gave up 5 bases, with 18 bases separating them.

This chain links TRBV11-2 with TRBJ2-1; the D is unclear. Germline-derived CDR1 and CDR2 are SGHAT and FQNNGV. The length of the CDR3 is 12 residues. V lost 1 base, J lost 10 bases, and 8 bases lay in between. Here the CDR3 DNA reads TGTGCCAGCAGCTTAGTTTTACAGGAGCAGTTCTTC. It yields the protein CASSLVLQEQFF.

The chain uses TRBV19 and TRBJ2-1, with D tentatively TRBD2 (6 bases). The CDR3 is made up of 16 amino acids. CDR1 is LNHDA, CDR2 SQIVND, per germline (reference sequence). V lost 5 bases to trimming and J lost 8 bases, with 22 bases between them. This CDR3 reads CASSASGTPLRDEQFF. The CDR3 region has the DNA TGTGCCAGTAGTGCCTCCGGGACTCCTCTTAGGGATGAGCAGTTCTTC.

The rearrangement links TRBV28 to TRBJ1-2, with D uncertain. CDR3 length: 13 amino acids. Germline CDR1 reads MDHEN; CDR2 reads SYDVKM. V lost 5 bases and J lost 5, with 12 bases in between. In DNA, the CDR3 is TGTGCCAGCAGTACCCAACCGGGATATGGCTACACCTTC. Protein product: CASSTQPGYGYTF.

The J gene is TRBJ1-1, the V gene TRBV19; unclear D gene. Trimming left V 1 base short and J 11 bases short, with 14 bases between. The CDR3 contains 13 residues. The germline V gene encodes CDR1 LNHDA and CDR2 SQIVND (reference sequence). In DNA form, the CDR3 reads TGTGCCAGTAGTATAGGACGATGGAGGGTGGCTTTCTTT. This encodes CASSIGRWRVAFF.

The chain has TRBV6-6 and TRBJ1-4; D may be TRBD1 (5 bases). CDR3 length: 16 amino acids. The germline V and J ends were trimmed by 9 bases and 5 bases, with 22 bases remaining between them. Germline CDR1 is MNHNY and CDR2 is SVGAGI (reference sequence). The chain's CDR3 is CASLKGTSRPNEKLFF. The CDR3 DNA reads TGTGCCAGTCTCAAAGGGACTTCCAGGCCGAATGAAAAACTGTTTTTT.

This chain uses TRBV7-9 with TRBJ2-7, with TRBD2 matching 8 bases. J gave up 0 bases and V 5 bases, and 9 bases lay outside the gene matches. CDR1 SEHNR and CDR2 FQNEAQ come from the germline V gene (reference sequence). The CDR3 covers 16 residues. CDR3 sequence: CASSPRTSRSSYEQYF. Here the CDR3 DNA reads TGTGCCAGCAGCCCTCGGACTAGCCGCTCCTCCTACGAGCAGTACTTC.

The chain is built from TRBV18 and TRBJ2-2, with TRBD1 as a possible D gene (5 bases). Trimming removed 3 bases from V and 5 bases from J, with 7 bases in between. From germline, CDR1 is KGHSH and CDR2 LQKENI. CDR3 size: 13 residues. For the CDR3, the DNA is TGTGCCAGCTCACCGCAGGGTACCGGGGAGCTGTTTTTT. Protein product: CASSPQGTGELFF.

This clone was picked up a small number of times. This rearrangement joins TRBV27 to TRBJ1-4; D perhaps matches TRBD1 (5 bases). This CDR3 spans 14 amino acids. Deletions cut 4 bases from V and 7 bases from J, with 13 bases between. The germline V gene encodes CDR1 MNHEY and CDR2 SMNVEV (reference sequence). The CDR3 nucleotides are TGTGCCAGCAGTTCTCAGGGAGGGATTGAAAAACTGTTTTTT. Translated: CASSSQGGIEKLFF.

V usage is TRBV24-1 and J usage is TRBJ2-5; TRBD2 might be the D (6 bases). The CDR3 contains 14 residues. Trimming removed 3 bases from V and 2 bases from J, with 9 bases in between. Germline V gives CDR1 KGHDR, CDR2 SFDVKD. The CDR3 here is CATSDGTAQETQYF. CDR3 sequence (DNA): TGTGCCACCAGTGATGGGACTGCGCAAGAGACCCAGTACTTC.

The rearrangement uses TRBV9 and TRBJ1-6; the match to TRBD1 covers 10 bases. CDR1 SGDLS and CDR2 YYNGEE come from the germline V gene. Losses at the gene ends were 0 bases for V and 4 bases for J; bases not matched to a gene: 1. The CDR3 has 16 amino acids. The CDR3 protein is CASSVGDRGYNSPLHF. CDR3 bases: TGTGCCAGCAGCGTAGGGGACAGGGGTTATAATTCACCCCTCCACTTT.

This sequence joins TRBV3-1 (or the pseudogene TRBV3-2) and TRBJ1-1; D not certain. Germline V lookup: CDR1 LGHDT, CDR2 YNNKEL (reference sequence). This CDR3 comprises 13 residues. Between the trimmed V and J ends, which lost 0 bases and 1 base, there was a span of 3 bases. The CDR3 DNA reads as TGTGCCAGCAGCCAAGACGGGAACACTGAAGCTTTCTTT. Translating gives CASSQDGNTEAFF.

The V and J genes are TRBV11-2 and TRBJ2-1; 11 bases fit TRBD2. V shed 5 bases, J shed 6 bases, and the junction held 15 bases outside the gene matches. Germline lookup yields CDR1 SGHAT and CDR2 FQNNGV. The CDR3 extends over 18 amino acids. For the CDR3, the DNA is TGTGCCAGCAGCCATAAGACTAGCGGGGACCTATTTGGCAATGAGCAGTTCTTC. Its protein is CASSHKTSGDLFGNEQFF.

Only one count was recorded for this clone. The chain has TRBV14 and TRBJ2-1; 9 nucleotides agree with TRBD2. With V trimmed by 2 bases and J by 6 bases, 5 bases remained unmatched. This CDR3 is built from 15 residues. CDR1 and CDR2 from the germline V gene are SGHDN and FVKESK. This CDR3 reads CASSQQGLAGNEQFF. The DNA for the CDR3 is TGTGCCAGCAGCCAACAGGGACTAGCAGGCAATGAGCAGTTCTTC.

Worth noting for this clone: At one end, the junction sequence differs from germline, possibly due to a read error. The sample carries other DNA sequences with the same CDR3. V is TRBV4-2 and J is TRBJ1-1; no clear D gene. The CDR3 spans 14 residues. CDR1 and CDR2 (germline): LGHNA, YNFKEQ. The CDR3 DNA sequence: TGTGCTAGCAGCCAAGGGCAAATGAACACTGAAGCTTTCTTT. It yields the protein CASSQGQMNTEAFF.

The rearrangement uses TRBV19 and TRBJ1-1; TRBD1 agrees at 9 bases. The CDR3 totals 14 residues. Germline V CDR1 and CDR2: LNHDA, SQIVND (reference sequence). V lost 3 bases to trimming and J lost 5 bases; unmatched junction nucleotides: 4. DNA of the CDR3: TGTGCCAGTAGTATCGGGACAGGGCGGACTGAAGCTTTCTTT. Amino acids: CASSIGTGRTEAFF.

The rearrangement uses TRBV6-2 or TRBV6-3 and TRBJ2-7; weak D call: TRBD2 (6 bases). V lost 7 bases to trimming and J lost 4 bases, with 14 bases between them. CDR1 MNHEY and CDR2 SVGEGT come from the germline V gene. This CDR3 has 13 amino acids. The CDR3 DNA is TGTGCCAGCAACCCGACTAGAGCTTACGAGCAGTACTTC. Amino acid sequence: CASNPTRAYEQYF.

This chain links TRBV19 with TRBJ2-1; weak D call: TRBD2 (6 bases). The V end lost 6 bases, the J end lost 1 base, and 13 bases lay between the germline ends. The CDR3 is 15 residues long. Germline V lookup: CDR1 LNHDA, CDR2 SQIVND (reference sequence). CDR3 coding DNA: TGTGCCAGTAGCGGGACTCCCCGTTCCTACAATGAGCAGTTCTTC. Protein: CASSGTPRSYNEQFF.

The CDR3 sequence: CSADGTDTQYF. The DNA for the CDR3 is TGCAGCGCGGACGGGACAGATACGCAGTATTTT. The chain uses TRBV29-1 and TRBJ2-3, with D hard to call. The CDR3 has 11 residues. Trimming pared 7 bases from V and 3 bases from J, leaving 8 bases between. Germline V CDR1 and CDR2: SQVTM, ANQGSEA.

This clone was observed a few times. The CDR3 bases are TGTGCCAGCTCACCAGGGGCAGGGAACAATTCACCCCTCCACTTT. This sequence encodes CASSPGAGNNSPLHF. The J gene is TRBJ1-6, the V gene TRBV18; maybe TRBD1 (5 bases). The ends were cut back, 2 bases at V and 7 bases at J, with 12 bases in the middle. CDR3 length: 15 residues. The V gene's germline CDR1 is KGHSH and CDR2 LQKENI.

V is TRBV28 and J is TRBJ2-3; weak D call: TRBD1 (5 bases). Germline V gives CDR1 MDHEN, CDR2 SYDVKM. There are 15 residues in the CDR3. The V and J ends lost 3 bases and 0 bases respectively, with 10 bases between them. CDR3 region: CASSFYRSSTDTQYF. The CDR3 nucleotides are TGTGCCAGCAGTTTCTACAGGTCTAGCACAGATACGCAGTATTTT.

In the case of this clone: This CDR3 is also generated by other DNA sequences in the sample. DNA for the CDR3: TGTGCCAGCTCACCGGGACAGAGCTACGAGCAGTACTTC. Its translation: CASSPGQSYEQYF. The V and J genes are TRBV18 and TRBJ2-7; 7 nucleotides match TRBD1. The V segment lost 3 bases and the J segment 3 bases; nucleotides outside the gene matches: 2. This CDR3 comprises 13 residues. Germline-derived CDR1 and CDR2 are KGHSH and LQKENI.

The chain links TRBV9 to TRBJ2-7, with 10 bases that match TRBD2. This CDR3 is 15 amino acids long. V was clipped by 3 bases and J by 6 bases; unmatched bases: 9. Germline CDR1 and CDR2: SGDLS and YYNGEE. The CDR3 spells CASSAVAGGDGEQYF. CDR3 nucleotides: TGTGCCAGCAGCGCAGTAGCGGGAGGAGATGGCGAGCAGTACTTC. The complete variable domain, with remaining parts taken from reference TRBV9 and TRBJ2-7, reads DSGVTQTPKHLITATGQRVTLRCSPRSGDLSVYWYQQSLDQGLQFLIQYYNGEERAKGNILERFSAQQFPDLHSELNLSSLELGDSALYFCASSAVAGGDGEQYFGPGTRLTVT.

The V gene is TRBV6-5, the J gene TRBJ2-7, with 7 bases identical to TRBD2. The trim removed 1 base at V and 2 bases at J, leaving 8 bases unmatched. CDR1 is MNHEY, CDR2 SVGAGI, per germline. The CDR3 sequence is 16 residues long. The CDR3 region has the DNA TGTGCCAGCAGTTACTGGAGCGGGAATCACCCCTACGAGCAGTACTTC. Amino acid sequence: CASSYWSGNHPYEQYF.

This clone was seen more than once but under ten times. The chain uses TRBV2 and TRBJ2-7; D is perhaps TRBD1 (6 bases). Germline V gene lookup returns CDR1 SNHLY and CDR2 FYNNEI. V lost 8 bases to trimming and J lost 3 bases, with 14 bases between them. The CDR3 spans 13 residues. DNA of the CDR3: TGTGCCAGCGGGAGATACAGGGTCTACGAGCAGTACTTC. Its translation: CASGRYRVYEQYF.

V and J are TRBV30 and TRBJ1-1; TRBD1 is a possible D gene (6 bases). Trimming removed 1 base from V and 10 bases from J, with 13 bases in between. From germline, CDR1 is GTSNPN and CDR2 SVGIG (reference sequence). The CDR3 is made up of 12 amino acids. The CDR3 DNA sequence: TGTGCCTGGAGTGAAGCATCAGGGGTAGCTTTCTTT. The encoded protein is CAWSEASGVAFF.

This chain uses TRBV3-1 (or the pseudogene TRBV3-2) with TRBJ1-6; D call uncertain. The germline gives CDR1 LGHDT, CDR2 YNNKEL (reference sequence). The CDR3 consists of 16 residues. Between the trimmed V and J ends, which lost 1 base and 4 bases, there was a span of 11 bases. This CDR3 is CASSQAFSGYNSPLHF. CDR3 nucleotides: TGTGCCAGCAGCCAAGCCTTTTCGGGGTATAATTCACCCCTCCACTTT.

The chain employs TRBV7-9 and TRBJ1-6; 7 nucleotides line up with TRBD1. This CDR3 has 15 residues. Losses at the gene ends were 5 bases for V and 7 bases for J; bases not matched to a gene: 8. Germline CDR1 SEHNR, CDR2 FQNEAQ (reference sequence). The CDR3 DNA is TGTGCCAGCAGCCTTGCTGGGACAGAGAATTCACCCCTCCACTTT. It codes for CASSLAGTENSPLHF.

The chain links TRBV5-4 to TRBJ1-3, with a weak D call TRBD1 (6 bases). The V gene's germline CDR1 is SGHNT and CDR2 YYREEE (reference sequence). Trimming left V 0 bases short and J 2 bases short, with 9 bases between. The CDR3 runs to 15 residues. The CDR3 sequence: CASSLGTDPGNTIYF. The CDR3 coding sequence is TGTGCCAGCAGCTTGGGGACAGATCCTGGAAACACCATATATTTT.